These 14 T cell receptor beta chains came from one sample sequenced in a study of blood T cell repertoires in COVID-19. This table comes from immunoSEQ multiplex PCR, and its TCRdb copy is limited to in-frame clones, with some not included. This sample has about 240,000 clones, with approximately 90% found just once. Sequencing was performed on peripheral blood. These receptors originate from a man aged 55 to 70 who had recovered from COVID-19.

CDR3 DNA: TGTGCCTGGAGTGAGTGGGGGGACAGCTTAAAATACAATGAGCAGTTCTTC. Protein sequence: CAWSEWGDSLKYNEQFF. The chain uses TRBV30 and TRBJ2-1; possible D gene TRBD1, 7 bases. The germline gives CDR1 GTSNPN, CDR2 SVGIG (reference sequence). The V end lost 1 base, the J end lost 4 bases, and 20 bases lay between the germline ends. This CDR3 is 17 amino acids long.

This CDR3 is CASSLGTRSNTGELFF. CDR3 in DNA: TGTGCCAGCAGCTTGGGGACTAGATCAAACACCGGGGAGCTGTTTTTT. The chain has TRBV13 and TRBJ2-2, with TRBD2 identical over 8 bases. Germline lookup yields CDR1 PRHDT and CDR2 FYEKMQ (reference sequence). The trim removed 3 bases at V and 2 bases at J, leaving 5 bases unmatched. This CDR3 contains 16 residues. The whole variable domain, filled in from reference TRBV13 and TRBJ2-2, reads AAGVIQSPRHLIKEKRETATLKCYPIPRHDTVYWYQQGPGQDPQFLISFYEKMQSDKGSIPDRFSAQQFSDYHSELNMSSLELGDSALYFCASSLGTRSNTGELFFGEGSRLTVL.

The chain is built from TRBV19 and TRBJ1-4; no clear D gene. The CDR3 runs 13 residues. CDR1 and CDR2 from the germline V gene are LNHDA and SQIVND (reference sequence). V was trimmed by 9 bases and J by 3 bases, leaving 11 bases between them. CDR3 in DNA: TGTGCCAGCGGTAGGAGGGCTAATGAAAAACTGTTTTTT. This sequence encodes CASGRRANEKLFF.

The chain recombines TRBV6-5 with TRBJ1-1; tentative D call: TRBD1 (5 bases). Germline loops: CDR1 MNHEY, CDR2 SVGAGI. This CDR3 spans 13 amino acids. V lost 5 bases to trimming and J lost 0 bases, with 7 bases between them. The CDR3, as DNA: TGTGCCAGCAGTACGACAGTGAACACTGAAGCTTTCTTT. Translated, it gives CASSTTVNTEAFF.

The count of this clone is one. This rearrangement joins TRBV5-6 to TRBJ2-1, with a weak D call TRBD2 (5 bases). The CDR3 spans 15 residues. Trimming took 6 bases from V and 4 from J, leaving 17 bases between them. The germline V gene has CDR1 SGHDT and CDR2 YYEEEE. The CDR3 spells CASNPRAQRYNEQFF. For the CDR3, the DNA is TGTGCCAGCAACCCGCGGGCCCAGCGTTACAATGAGCAGTTCTTC.

The CDR3 DNA sequence: TGTGCCAGTAGAAGGGGGTCCGCAGGGGTCAATGGCTACACCTTC. Protein: CASRRGSAGVNGYTF. The chain joins TRBV19 to TRBJ1-2; D might be TRBD1 (6 bases). The V end was cut by 6 bases, the J end by 6 bases, with 20 bases between. This CDR3 comprises 15 residues. The germline CDR1 and CDR2 sequences are LNHDA and SQIVND (reference sequence).

The V gene is TRBV4-2, the J gene TRBJ1-6; 9 nucleotides agree with TRBD1. The CDR3 is 17 residues long. With 1 base clipped from V and 9 bases from J, the junction kept 10 bases outside the gene matches. Germline V gene lookup returns CDR1 LGHNA and CDR2 YNFKEQ. The CDR3 protein is CASSQVSGTGRISPLHF. The CDR3 nucleotides read TGTGCCAGCAGCCAAGTGTCCGGGACAGGGCGGATTTCACCCCTCCACTTT.

CDR3 nucleotide sequence: TGTGCCAGCAGCCGAGCAGGGGTTGTGCAGCCCCAGCATTTT. This translates into CASSRAGVVQPQHF. The chain carries TRBV6-5 and TRBJ1-5, with D possibly being TRBD1 (6 bases). The CDR3 extends over 14 amino acids. Per germline, CDR1 MNHEY and CDR2 SVGAGI. Trimming cost V 6 bases and J 7 bases, with 16 bases left between them.

The chain carries TRBV7-8 and TRBJ2-7; TRBD2 matches at 7 bases. This CDR3 is 14 amino acids long. Germline V CDR1 and CDR2: SGHVS, FQNEAQ. Germline trimming cut 3 bases from V and 5 bases from J; bases unmatched to any gene: 7. The CDR3 sequence: CASSFRRGGDEQYF. The CDR3 DNA follows: TGTGCCAGCAGCTTCCGTCGTGGGGGGGACGAGCAGTACTTC.

This rearrangement joins TRBV6-1 to TRBJ2-3, with 10 bases matching TRBD2. The CDR3 extends over 20 amino acids. The germline V gene encodes CDR1 MNHNS and CDR2 SASEGT. J gave up 0 bases and V 4 bases, and 16 bases lay outside the gene matches. CDR3 region: CASSVYLVAGGQKSTDTQYF. The CDR3 nucleotides are TGTGCCAGCAGTGTCTACCTTGTAGCGGGGGGCCAGAAGAGCACAGATACGCAGTATTTT.

V gene TRBV5-1 combines with J gene TRBJ2-5; possibly TRBD2 for D (5 bases). The V end lost 1 base, the J end lost 2 bases, and 18 bases lay between the germline ends. Germline V gives CDR1 SGHRS, CDR2 YFSETQ. This CDR3 has 17 amino acids. Here the CDR3 DNA reads TGCGCCAGCAGCTTGAGTGTCTTGAGCGGCTCTCAAGAGACCCAGTACTTC. Protein product: CASSLSVLSGSQETQYF.

V usage is TRBV5-1 and J usage is TRBJ1-6; the D is unclear. V lost 4 bases to trimming and J lost 7 bases, with 9 bases between them. Germline CDR1 SGHRS, CDR2 YFSETQ. The CDR3 has 13 residues. CDR3 residues: CASSPLSNSPLHF. In DNA, the CDR3 is TGCGCCAGCAGCCCACTCTCAAATTCACCCCTCCACTTT.

J is TRBJ2-7 and V is TRBV11-2; 7 positions agree with TRBD1. This CDR3 region has 15 residues. V dropped 6 bases and J dropped 5; count of bases not matched to a gene: 13. Germline-derived CDR1 and CDR2 are SGHAT and FQNNGV. The CDR3 sequence: CASSNSTGVKHEQYV. CDR3 DNA: TGTGCCAGCAGTAACTCAACAGGGGTGAAACACGAGCAGTACGTC.

This chain links TRBV7-2 with TRBJ1-1; 8 bases match TRBD1. The CDR3 runs to 15 residues. After removal of 5 bases from V and 1 base from J, the junction contained 6 bases not matched to a gene. CDR1 is SGHTA, CDR2 FQGNSA, per germline. The CDR3 here is CASSLRTGPNTEAFF. The CDR3 DNA is TGTGCCAGCAGCCTCCGGACAGGGCCGAACACTGAAGCTTTCTTT. The full variable domain, completed using reference TRBV7-2 and TRBJ1-1, is GAGVSQSPSNKVTEKGKDVELRCDPISGHTALYWYRQSLGQGLEFLIYFQGNSAPDKSGLPSDRFSAERTGGSVSTLTIQRTQQEDSAVYLCASSLRTGPNTEAFFGQGTRLTVV.